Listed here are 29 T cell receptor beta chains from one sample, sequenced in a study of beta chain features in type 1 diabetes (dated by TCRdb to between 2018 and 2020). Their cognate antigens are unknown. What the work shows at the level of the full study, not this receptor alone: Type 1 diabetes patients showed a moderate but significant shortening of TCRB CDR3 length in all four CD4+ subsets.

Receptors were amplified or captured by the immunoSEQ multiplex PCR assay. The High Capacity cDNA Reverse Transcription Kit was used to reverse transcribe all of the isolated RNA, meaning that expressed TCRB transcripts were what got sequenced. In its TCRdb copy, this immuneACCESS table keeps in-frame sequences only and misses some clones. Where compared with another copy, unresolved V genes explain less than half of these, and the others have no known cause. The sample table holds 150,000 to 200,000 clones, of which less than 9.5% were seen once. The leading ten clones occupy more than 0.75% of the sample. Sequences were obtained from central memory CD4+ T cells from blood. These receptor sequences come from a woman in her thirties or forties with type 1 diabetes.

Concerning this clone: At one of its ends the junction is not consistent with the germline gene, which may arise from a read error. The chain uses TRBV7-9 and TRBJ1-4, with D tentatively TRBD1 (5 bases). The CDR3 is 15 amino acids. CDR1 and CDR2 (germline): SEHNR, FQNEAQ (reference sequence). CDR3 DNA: TGTGCCAGCAGCTTAAAACAGGCTCCTAACGAAAAACTGTTTTTT. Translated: CASSLKQAPNEKLFF.

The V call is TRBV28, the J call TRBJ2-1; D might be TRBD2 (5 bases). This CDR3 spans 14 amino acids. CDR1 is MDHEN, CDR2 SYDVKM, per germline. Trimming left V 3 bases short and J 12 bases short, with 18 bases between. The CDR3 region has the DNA TGTGCCAGCAGTTTGTGGGAGCGTACAATGGGGCAGTTCTTC. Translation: CASSLWERTMGQFF.

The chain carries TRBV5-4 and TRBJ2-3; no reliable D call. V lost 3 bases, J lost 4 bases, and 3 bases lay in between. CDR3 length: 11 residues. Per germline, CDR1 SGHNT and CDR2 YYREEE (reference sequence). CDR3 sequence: CASSSADTQYF. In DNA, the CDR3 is TGTGCCAGCAGCTCGGCAGATACGCAGTATTTT. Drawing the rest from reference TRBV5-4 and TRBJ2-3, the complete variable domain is ETGVTQSPTHLIKTRGQQVTLRCSSQSGHNTVSWYQQALGQGPQFIFQYYREEENGRGNFPPRFSGLQFPNYSSELNVNALELDDSALYLCASSSADTQYFGPGTRLTVL.

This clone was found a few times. CDR3 DNA sequence: TGTGCCAGCAGCGCAACTACTAGCGGGGGGTCCAATGAGCAGTTCTTC. This encodes CASSATTSGGSNEQFF. The genes are TRBV2 and TRBJ2-1; 12 nucleotides align to TRBD2. The germline CDR1 and CDR2 sequences are SNHLY and FYNNEI. This CDR3 comprises 16 residues. V lost 6 bases and J lost 6; bases outside the gene matches: 9. The full variable domain, in which reference TRBV2 and TRBJ2-1 provide the parts outside the CDR3, is EPEVTQTPSHQVTQMGQEVILRCVPISNHLYFYWYRQILGQKVEFLVSFYNNEISEKSEIFDDQFSVERPDGSNFTLKIRSTKLEDSAMYFCASSATTSGGSNEQFFGPGTRLTVL.

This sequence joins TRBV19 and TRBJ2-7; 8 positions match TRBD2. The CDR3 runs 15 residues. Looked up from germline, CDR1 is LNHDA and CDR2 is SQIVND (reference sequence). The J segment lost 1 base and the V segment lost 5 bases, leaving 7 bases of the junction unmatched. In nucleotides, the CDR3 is TGTGCCAGTAGTTACGGAGCTAGCGGGTCCTACGAGCAGTACTTC. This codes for CASSYGASGSYEQYF. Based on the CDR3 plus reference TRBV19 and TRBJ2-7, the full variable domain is DGGITQSPKYLFRKEGQNVTLSCEQNLNHDAMYWYRQDPGQGLRLIYYSQIVNDFQKGDIAEGYSVSREKKESFPLTVTSAQKNPTAFYLCASSYGASGSYEQYFGPGTRLTVT.

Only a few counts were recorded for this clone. This CDR3 reads CASSRESNTEAFF. CDR3 coding DNA: TGTGCCAGCTCGCGAGAATCGAACACTGAAGCTTTCTTT. This chain connects TRBV6-6 to TRBJ1-1, with D uncertain. V dropped 8 bases and J dropped 1 base, with 11 bases sitting between them. The CDR3 consists of 13 residues. Germline V CDR1 and CDR2: MNHNY, SVGAGI (reference sequence).

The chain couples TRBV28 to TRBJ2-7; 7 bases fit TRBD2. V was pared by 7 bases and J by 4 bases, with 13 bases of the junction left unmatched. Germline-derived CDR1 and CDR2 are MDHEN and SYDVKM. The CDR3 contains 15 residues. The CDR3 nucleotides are TGTGCCAGCATGGTGGGTCCCGGGAGGCAGTACGAGCAGTACTTC. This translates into CASMVGPGRQYEQYF.

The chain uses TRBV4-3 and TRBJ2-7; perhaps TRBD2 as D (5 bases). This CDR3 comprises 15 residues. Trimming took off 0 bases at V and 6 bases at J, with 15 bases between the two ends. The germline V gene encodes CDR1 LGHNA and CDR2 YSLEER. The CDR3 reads CASSQEWLTEGEQYF. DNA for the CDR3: TGCGCCAGCAGCCAAGAATGGCTTACCGAGGGCGAGCAGTACTTC.

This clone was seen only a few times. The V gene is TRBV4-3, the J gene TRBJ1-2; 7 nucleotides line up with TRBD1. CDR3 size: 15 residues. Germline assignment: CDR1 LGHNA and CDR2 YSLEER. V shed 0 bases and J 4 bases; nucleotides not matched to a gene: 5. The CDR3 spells CASSQEEYRGYGYTF. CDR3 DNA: TGCGCCAGCAGCCAAGAAGAGTACAGGGGCTATGGCTACACCTTC.

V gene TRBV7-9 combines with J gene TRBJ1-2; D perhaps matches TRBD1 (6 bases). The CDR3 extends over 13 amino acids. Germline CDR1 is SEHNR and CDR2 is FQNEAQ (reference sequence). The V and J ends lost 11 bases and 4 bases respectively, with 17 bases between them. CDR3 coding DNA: TGTGCCGGCCAATCACAGGGTGTCTATGGCTACACCTTC. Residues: CAGQSQGVYGYTF.

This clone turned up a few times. The CDR3 nucleotides read TGTGCCAGCAGCTTAGGGTCCCAGGGCTTGGTGACCCAGTACTTC. As protein: CASSLGSQGLVTQYF. The rearrangement joins TRBV7-2 to TRBJ2-5; D perhaps matches TRBD1 (5 bases). CDR1 is SGHTA and CDR2 is FQGNSA in the germline V gene. V dropped 1 base and J dropped 7 bases, with 16 bases sitting between them. The CDR3 is made up of 15 amino acids.

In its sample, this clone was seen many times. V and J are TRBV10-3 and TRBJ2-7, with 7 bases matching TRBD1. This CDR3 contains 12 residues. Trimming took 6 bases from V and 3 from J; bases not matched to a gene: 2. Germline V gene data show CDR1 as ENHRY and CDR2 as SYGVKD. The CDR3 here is CAIRTGNYEQYF. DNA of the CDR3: TGTGCCATCAGGACAGGGAACTACGAGCAGTACTTC.

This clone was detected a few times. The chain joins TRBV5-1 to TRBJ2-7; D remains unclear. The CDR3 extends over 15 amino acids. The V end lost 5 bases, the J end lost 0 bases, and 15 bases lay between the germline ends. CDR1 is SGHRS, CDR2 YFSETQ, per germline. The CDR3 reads CASRTNTKSSYEQYF. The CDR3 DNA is TGCGCCAGCAGAACAAATACCAAAAGCTCCTACGAGCAGTACTTC. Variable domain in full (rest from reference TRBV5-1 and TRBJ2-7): KAGVTQTPRYLIKTRGQQVTLSCSPISGHRSVSWYQQTPGQGLQFLFEYFSETQRNKGNFPGRFSGRQFSNSRSEMNVSTLELGDSALYLCASRTNTKSSYEQYFGPGTRLTVT.

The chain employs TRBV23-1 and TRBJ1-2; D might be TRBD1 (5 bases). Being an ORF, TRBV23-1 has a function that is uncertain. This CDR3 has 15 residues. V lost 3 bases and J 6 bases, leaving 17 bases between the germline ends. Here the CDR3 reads CASSQGGQLPHGYTF. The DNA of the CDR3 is TGCGCCAGCAGTCAGGGGGGTCAACTCCCGCATGGCTACACCTTC.

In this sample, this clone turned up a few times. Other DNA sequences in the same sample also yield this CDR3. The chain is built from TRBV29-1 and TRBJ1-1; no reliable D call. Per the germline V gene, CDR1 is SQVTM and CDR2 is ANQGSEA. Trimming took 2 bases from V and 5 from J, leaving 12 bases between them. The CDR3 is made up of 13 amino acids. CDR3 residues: CSVERAGGTEAFF. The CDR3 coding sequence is TGCAGCGTTGAAAGGGCGGGTGGTACTGAAGCTTTCTTT.

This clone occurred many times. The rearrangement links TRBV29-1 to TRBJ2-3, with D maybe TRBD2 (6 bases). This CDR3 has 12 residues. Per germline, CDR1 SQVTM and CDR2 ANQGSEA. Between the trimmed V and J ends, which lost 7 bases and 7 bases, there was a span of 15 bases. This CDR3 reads CSGGGDKNTQYF. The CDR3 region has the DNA TGCAGCGGGGGAGGAGACAAAAATACGCAGTATTTT.

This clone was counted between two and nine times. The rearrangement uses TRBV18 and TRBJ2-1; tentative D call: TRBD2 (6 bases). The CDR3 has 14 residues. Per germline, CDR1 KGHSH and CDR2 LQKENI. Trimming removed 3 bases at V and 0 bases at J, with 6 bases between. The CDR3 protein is CASSPGSSYNEQFF. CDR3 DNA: TGTGCCAGCTCACCCGGGAGCTCCTACAATGAGCAGTTCTTC.

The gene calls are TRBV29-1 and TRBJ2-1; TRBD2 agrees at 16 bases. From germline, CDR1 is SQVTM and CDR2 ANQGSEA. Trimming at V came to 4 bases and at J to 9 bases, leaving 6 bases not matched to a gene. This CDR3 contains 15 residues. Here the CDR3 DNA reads TGCAGCGTTGGAGGGACTAGCGGGAGGGCCGGTGAGCAGTTCTTC. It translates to CSVGGTSGRAGEQFF.

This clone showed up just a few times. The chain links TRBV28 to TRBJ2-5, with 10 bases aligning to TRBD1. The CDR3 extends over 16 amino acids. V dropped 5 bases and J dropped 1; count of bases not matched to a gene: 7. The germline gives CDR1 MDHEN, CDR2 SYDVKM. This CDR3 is CASSGTGEGFQETQYF. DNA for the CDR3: TGTGCCAGCAGTGGGACAGGGGAAGGTTTCCAAGAGACCCAGTACTTC.

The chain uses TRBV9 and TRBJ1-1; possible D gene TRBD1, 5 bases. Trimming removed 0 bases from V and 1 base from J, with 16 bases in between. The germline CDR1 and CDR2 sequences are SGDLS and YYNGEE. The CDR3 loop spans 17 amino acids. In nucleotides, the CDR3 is TGTGCCAGCAGCGTAGGCGGGACGTCCCTAGGGAACACTGAAGCTTTCTTT. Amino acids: CASSVGGTSLGNTEAFF. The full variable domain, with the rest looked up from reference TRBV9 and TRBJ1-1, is DSGVTQTPKHLITATGQRVTLRCSPRSGDLSVYWYQQSLDQGLQFLIQYYNGEERAKGNILERFSAQQFPDLHSELNLSSLELGDSALYFCASSVGGTSLGNTEAFFGQGTRLTVV.

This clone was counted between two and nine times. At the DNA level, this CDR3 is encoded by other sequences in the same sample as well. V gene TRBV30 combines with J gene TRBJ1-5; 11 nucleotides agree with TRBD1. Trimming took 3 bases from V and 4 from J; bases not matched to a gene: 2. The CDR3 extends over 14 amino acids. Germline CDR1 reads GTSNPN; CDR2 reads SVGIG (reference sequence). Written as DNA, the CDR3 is TGTGCCTGGAGCGGGACAGGGGGGAATCAGCCCCAGCATTTT. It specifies CAWSGTGGNQPQHF.

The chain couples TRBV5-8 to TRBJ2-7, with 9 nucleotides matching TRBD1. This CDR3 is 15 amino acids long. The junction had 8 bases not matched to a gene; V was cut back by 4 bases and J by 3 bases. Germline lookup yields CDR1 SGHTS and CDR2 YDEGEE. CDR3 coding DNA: TGTGCCAGCAGCCCGGGGACAGGGCGCCGCTACGAGCAGTACTTC. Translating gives CASSPGTGRRYEQYF. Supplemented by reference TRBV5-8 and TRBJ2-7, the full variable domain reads EAGVTQSPTHLIKTRGQQATLRCSPISGHTSVYWYQQALGLGLQFLLWYDEGEERNRGNFPPRFSGRQFPNYSSELNVNALELEDSALYLCASSPGTGRRYEQYFGPGTRLTVT.

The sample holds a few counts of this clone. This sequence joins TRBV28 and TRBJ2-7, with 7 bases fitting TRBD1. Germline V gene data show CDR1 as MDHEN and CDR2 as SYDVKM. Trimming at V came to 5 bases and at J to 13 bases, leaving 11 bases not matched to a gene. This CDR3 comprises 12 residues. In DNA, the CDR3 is TGTGCCAGCAGTACCCCTCCCGGACAGGAATACTTC. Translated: CASSTPPGQEYF.

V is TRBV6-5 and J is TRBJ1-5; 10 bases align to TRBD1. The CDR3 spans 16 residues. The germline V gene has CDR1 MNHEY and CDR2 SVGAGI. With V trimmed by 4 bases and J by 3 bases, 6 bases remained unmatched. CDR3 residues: CASSSAGTGDNQPQHF. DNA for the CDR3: TGTGCCAGCAGTTCCGCCGGGACAGGGGACAATCAGCCCCAGCATTTT.

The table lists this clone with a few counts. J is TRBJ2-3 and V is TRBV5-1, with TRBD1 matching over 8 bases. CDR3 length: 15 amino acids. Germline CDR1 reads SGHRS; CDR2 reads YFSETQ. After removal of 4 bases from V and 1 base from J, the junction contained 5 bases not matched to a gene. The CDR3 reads CASSHGQGGTDTQYF. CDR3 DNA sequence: TGCGCCAGCAGCCACGGACAGGGTGGCACAGATACGCAGTATTTT.

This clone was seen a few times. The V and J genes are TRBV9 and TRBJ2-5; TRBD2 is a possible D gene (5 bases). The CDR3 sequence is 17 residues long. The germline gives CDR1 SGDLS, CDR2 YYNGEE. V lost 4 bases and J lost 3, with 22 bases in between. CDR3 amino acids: CASSPRKGVGGEETQYF. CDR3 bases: TGTGCCAGCAGCCCACGGAAGGGAGTCGGAGGAGAAGAGACCCAGTACTTC.

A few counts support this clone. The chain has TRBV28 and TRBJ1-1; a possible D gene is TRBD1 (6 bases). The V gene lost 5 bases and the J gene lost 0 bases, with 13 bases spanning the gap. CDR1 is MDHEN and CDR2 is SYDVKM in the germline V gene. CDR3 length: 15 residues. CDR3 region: CASSQPTGMNTEAFF. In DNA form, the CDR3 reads TGTGCCAGCAGTCAACCGACAGGTATGAACACTGAAGCTTTCTTT.

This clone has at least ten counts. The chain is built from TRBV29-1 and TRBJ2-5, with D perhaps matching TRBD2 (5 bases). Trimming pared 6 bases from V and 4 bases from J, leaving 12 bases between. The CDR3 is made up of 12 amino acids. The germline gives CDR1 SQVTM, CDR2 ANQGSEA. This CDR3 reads CSVDSSGETQYF. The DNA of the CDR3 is TGCAGCGTGGACTCTTCCGGAGAGACCCAGTACTTC.

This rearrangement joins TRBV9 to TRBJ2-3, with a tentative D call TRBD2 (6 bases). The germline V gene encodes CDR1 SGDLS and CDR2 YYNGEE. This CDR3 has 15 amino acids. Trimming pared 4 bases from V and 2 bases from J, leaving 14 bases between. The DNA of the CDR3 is TGTGCCAGCAGCCAGCGGCGGGGACCCACAGATACGCAGTATTTT. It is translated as CASSQRRGPTDTQYF.